A single sample is the source of the 28 T cell receptor beta chains below, sequenced in a study of sequential checkpoint blockade in melanoma. As for treatment: randomized to nivolumab then ipilimumab (arm A) or the reverse (arm B). The assay was immunoSEQ multiplex PCR, and TCRdb's table has in-frame clones only and misses some. The top ten hold over 35% of the sample, which has around 9,000 clones, about three fifths seen once. Sequencing used CD8+ T cells sorted from blood (inferred from file names), obtained from a patient given nivolumab and ipilimumab in sequence. The receptors were gathered from a human donor with melanoma.

CDR3 bases: TGTGCCAGCAGTGACACGGGACAGGGTCTCTATGGCTACACCTTC. It is translated as CASSDTGQGLYGYTF. The chain uses TRBV6-4 and TRBJ1-2; TRBD1 matches 9 bases. The CDR3 is 15 residues long. J gave up 4 bases and V 2 bases, and 5 bases lay outside the gene matches. Germline-derived CDR1 and CDR2 are MRHNA and SNTAGT.

V usage is TRBV4-1 and J usage is TRBJ1-1; TRBD1 matches at 8 bases. V dropped 3 bases and J dropped 4; count of bases not matched to a gene: 7. Per the germline V gene, CDR1 is MGHRA and CDR2 is YSYEKL. The CDR3 totals 15 residues. The CDR3 nucleotides read TGCGCCAGCAGCCAGGCAGGACAGGGCGGCACTGAAGCTTTCTTT. It specifies CASSQAGQGGTEAFF.

The V gene is TRBV7-7, the J gene TRBJ2-3; 7 bases match TRBD2. After removal of 3 bases from V and 1 base from J, the junction contained 1 base not matched to a gene. Germline loops: CDR1 SSHAT, CDR2 FNYEAQ (reference sequence). The length of the CDR3 is 14 residues. CDR3 protein: CASSLGRGTDTQYF. The CDR3 bases are TGTGCCAGCAGCTTGGGGAGGGGCACAGATACGCAGTATTTT.

Of note for this clone: The sample has other DNA sequences that encode this CDR3 too. The chain carries TRBV28 and TRBJ1-6, with D perhaps TRBD1 (5 bases). Germline-derived CDR1 and CDR2 are MDHEN and SYDVKM. The germline V and J ends were trimmed by 7 bases and 4 bases, with 11 bases remaining between them. The CDR3 runs to 14 residues. CDR3 in amino acids: CASMLRGYNSPLHF. The CDR3 bases are TGTGCCAGCATGCTTCGGGGGTATAATTCACCCCTCCACTTT.

The chain is built from TRBV6-1 and TRBJ2-1; maybe TRBD2 (6 bases). With 1 base removed from V and 5 bases from J, the gap between germline ends came to 12 bases. Germline V gene lookup returns CDR1 MNHNS and CDR2 SASEGT. The CDR3 has 15 amino acids. The CDR3 bases are TGTGCCAGCAGTGAAGGGGACTGGGTTAACAATGAGCAGTTCTTC. Protein product: CASSEGDWVNNEQFF.

V and J are TRBV27 and TRBJ1-2, with D maybe TRBD1 (6 bases). The CDR3 sequence is 16 residues long. Germline CDR1 and CDR2: MNHEY and SMNVEV (reference sequence). Deletions cut 3 bases from V and 4 bases from J, with 18 bases between. CDR3 amino acids: CASSFSGQILIYGYTF. The CDR3 nucleotides are TGTGCCAGCAGTTTCTCCGGACAGATTTTGATCTATGGCTACACCTTC.

The rearrangement links TRBV7-2 to TRBJ2-3; 10 bases agree with TRBD2. V shed 0 bases, J shed 2 bases, and the junction held 8 bases outside the gene matches. The CDR3 loop spans 18 amino acids. CDR1 and CDR2 (germline): SGHTA, FQGNSA. CDR3 protein: CASSLAGLAENPTDTQYF. The CDR3 bases are TGTGCCAGCAGCTTAGCAGGACTAGCGGAGAATCCCACAGATACGCAGTATTTT.

In its sample, this clone is medium-sized. V gene TRBV28 combines with J gene TRBJ1-5, with TRBD1 matching over 7 bases. Trimming at V came to 8 bases and at J to 6 bases, leaving 4 bases not matched to a gene. From germline, CDR1 is MDHEN and CDR2 SYDVKM. The CDR3 sequence is 12 residues long. CDR3 loop: CASYRGVQPQHF. In DNA, the CDR3 is TGTGCCAGCTACAGGGGAGTTCAGCCCCAGCATTTT.

The chain joins TRBV28 to TRBJ2-7; a possible D gene is TRBD1 (5 bases). V lost 6 bases to trimming and J lost 1 base, with 10 bases between them. Germline CDR1 is MDHEN and CDR2 is SYDVKM. The CDR3 has 13 residues. The CDR3 reads CASRRQSSYEQYF. The CDR3 bases are TGTGCCAGCAGACGACAGAGTTCCTACGAGCAGTACTTC.

This chain joins TRBV9 and TRBJ2-7, with a tentative D call TRBD1 (6 bases). The ends were cut back, 3 bases at V and 6 bases at J, with 16 bases in the middle. Germline V gene lookup returns CDR1 SGDLS and CDR2 YYNGEE. This CDR3 has 14 amino acids. CDR3 sequence reads: CASSAAGQGSEQYF. CDR3 DNA: TGTGCCAGCAGCGCAGCCGGGCAGGGGTCCGAGCAGTACTTC. Together with reference TRBV9 and TRBJ2-7, the CDR3 gives the full variable domain: DSGVTQTPKHLITATGQRVTLRCSPRSGDLSVYWYQQSLDQGLQFLIQYYNGEERAKGNILERFSAQQFPDLHSELNLSSLELGDSALYFCASSAAGQGSEQYFGPGTRLTVT.

There are a few counts of this clone. This rearrangement joins TRBV6-6 to TRBJ2-5, with D possibly TRBD1 on 5 matching bases. Trimming took off 7 bases at V and 5 bases at J, with 20 bases between the two ends. Germline lookup yields CDR1 MNHNY and CDR2 SVGAGI (reference sequence). CDR3 length equals 15 residues. CDR3 amino acids: CASTRHEGVGETQYF. CDR3 DNA sequence: TGTGCCAGCACCCGACATGAAGGGGTAGGGGAGACCCAGTACTTC.

The V gene is TRBV4-3, the J gene TRBJ1-2; tentative D call: TRBD1 (6 bases). V lost 0 bases and J 9 bases, leaving 14 bases between the germline ends. Germline CDR1 is LGHNA and CDR2 is YSLEER. This CDR3 spans 14 amino acids. The CDR3 DNA is TGCGCCAGCAGCCAAGACCATACCAGGGGCCGCTACACCTTC. Amino acid sequence: CASSQDHTRGRYTF.

V and J are TRBV11-1 and TRBJ2-7, with D possibly TRBD2 on 5 matching bases. The CDR3 totals 14 residues. The V end lost 5 bases, the J end lost 7 bases, and 18 bases lay between the germline ends. Germline V gene data show CDR1 as SGHAT and CDR2 as FQDESV (reference sequence). CDR3 sequence (DNA): TGTGCCAGCAGCCCATGGGGAGCTAGCAGAGAGCAGTACTTC. This translates into CASSPWGASREQYF.

CDR3 sequence (DNA): TGTGCCAGCACCCTAGGGGGACAGGGGGCGGGAGAGACCCAGTACTTC. This translates into CASTLGGQGAGETQYF. V is TRBV28 and J is TRBJ2-5; 12 bases line up with TRBD1. Germline V gives CDR1 MDHEN, CDR2 SYDVKM. Unmatched junction bases numbered 10, after V lost 7 bases and J lost 4 bases. The CDR3 spans 16 residues.

The chain employs TRBV4-2 and TRBJ2-1, with unresolved D. This CDR3 has 16 residues. CDR1 and CDR2 from the germline V gene are LGHNA and YNFKEQ. V lost 1 base and J 0 bases, leaving 10 bases between the germline ends. CDR3 sequence: CASSQGVPSSYNEQFF. The CDR3 nucleotides are TGTGCCAGCAGCCAAGGAGTTCCGAGCTCCTACAATGAGCAGTTCTTC.

This chain links TRBV27 with TRBJ1-2, with D perhaps TRBD1 (5 bases). Looked up from germline, CDR1 is MNHEY and CDR2 is SMNVEV (reference sequence). This CDR3 spans 13 amino acids. Deletions cut 2 bases from V and 11 bases from J, with 15 bases between. The chain's CDR3 is CASSLRQGRGYTF. The CDR3 DNA is TGTGCCAGCAGTTTAAGGCAGGGCCGGGGGTACACCTTC.

The rearrangement uses TRBV2 and TRBJ2-7; D is unclear. The V gene's germline CDR1 is SNHLY and CDR2 FYNNEI. The CDR3 runs 11 residues. Trimming shortened V by 6 bases and J by 2 bases, and 5 bases separated the two germline ends. In DNA, the CDR3 is TGTGCCAGCAGACAGACCTACGAGCAGTACTTC. Its protein is CASRQTYEQYF.

The genes are TRBV7-7 and TRBJ2-2, with D perhaps TRBD1 (6 bases). This CDR3 spans 15 amino acids. The V end lost 0 bases, the J end lost 6 bases, and 11 bases lay between the germline ends. Germline V CDR1 and CDR2: SSHAT, FNYEAQ (reference sequence). In nucleotides, the CDR3 is TGTGCCAGCAGCTTAGCGCCAGGGGTGGCCGGGGAGCTGTTTTTT. This translates into CASSLAPGVAGELFF.

V gene TRBV5-4 combines with J gene TRBJ1-5, with D perhaps matching TRBD1 (5 bases). Germline values: CDR1 SGHNT, CDR2 YYREEE (reference sequence). This CDR3 comprises 18 residues. V was cut by 0 bases and J by 2 bases, with 18 bases left in between. The CDR3 DNA reads TGTGCCAGCAGCTTGGCGGCAGGTCGGGACTGGGGCAATCAGCCCCAGCATTTT. Its translation is CASSLAAGRDWGNQPQHF.

By proportion, this clone is medium-sized. The V and J genes are TRBV7-2 and TRBJ2-7, with D perhaps TRBD2 (6 bases). CDR1 is SGHTA and CDR2 is FQGNSA in the germline V gene. Trimming stripped 5 bases from V and 5 bases from J, with 13 bases between. This CDR3 region has 13 residues. The CDR3 DNA is TGTGCCAGCAGCAAAACGGCGGGAAACGAGCAGTACTTC. Translation gives CASSKTAGNEQYF.

The chain has TRBV9 and TRBJ2-1; D unclear. Trimming removed 2 bases from V and 8 bases from J, with 14 bases in between. The V gene's germline CDR1 is SGDLS and CDR2 YYNGEE. This CDR3 has 14 amino acids. The CDR3 DNA is TGTGCCAGCAGCGTTACGGGTGGTACGGATGAGCAGTTCTTC. Protein sequence: CASSVTGGTDEQFF.

The rearrangement uses TRBV28 and TRBJ2-7, with D perhaps matching TRBD1 (6 bases). The V and J ends lost 5 bases and 2 bases respectively, with 28 bases between them. Germline CDR1 and CDR2: MDHEN and SYDVKM. CDR3 length: 19 residues. In DNA, the CDR3 is TGTGCCAGCAGTCCCCTGATTCGGACAGAACAAACATTACCCTACGAGCAGTACTTC. Its translation is CASSPLIRTEQTLPYEQYF.

This clone is a singleton in its sample. The J gene is TRBJ1-1, the V gene TRBV7-8; D uncertain. The V and J ends lost 1 base and 1 base respectively, with 7 bases between them. This CDR3 region has 14 residues. Germline CDR1 is SGHVS and CDR2 is FQNEAQ. CDR3 in DNA: TGTGCCAGCAGCTTAGAGCGTGGGAACACTGAAGCTTTCTTT. Residues: CASSLERGNTEAFF.

On this clone: The same CDR3 arises from other DNA sequences in this sample as well. This chain links TRBV4-1 with TRBJ2-7, with 9 bases fitting TRBD1. Germline V gene sequence: CDR1 MGHRA, CDR2 YSYEKL. Trimming took 1 base from V and 1 from J; bases not matched to a gene: 2. This CDR3 has 15 residues. The CDR3 region is CASSQGDRGSYEQYF. The DNA for the CDR3 is TGCGCCAGCAGCCAAGGTGACAGGGGGTCCTACGAGCAGTACTTC.

This clone showed up just a few times. J is TRBJ2-5 and V is TRBV6-5, with D possibly matching TRBD2 (6 bases). The last part of the DNA fits TRBJ2-7 better; the J call may be wrong. This CDR3 is built from 15 residues. Germline V CDR1 and CDR2: MNHEY, SVGAGI. The CDR3 spells CASSLTSGRAYEQYF. For the CDR3, the DNA is TGTGCCAGCAGTCTGACAAGCGGGCGAGCCTACGAGCAGTACTTC.

This clone was counted a few times. The V call is TRBV13, the J call TRBJ2-2, with D tentatively TRBD1 (5 bases). CDR1 and CDR2 (germline): PRHDT, FYEKMQ (reference sequence). This CDR3 is built from 13 residues. V gave up 3 bases and J gave up 5 bases, with 7 bases separating them. The CDR3 DNA reads as TGTGCCAGCAGCTTGGGGCTTACCGGGGAGCTGTTTTTT. Translated, it gives CASSLGLTGELFF.

The chain recombines TRBV23-1 with TRBJ2-7; D is possibly TRBD2 (5 bases). TRBV23-1 is classed as an ORF, of uncertain function. The CDR3 runs to 13 residues. Trimming shortened V by 4 bases and J by 4 bases, and 11 bases separated the two germline ends. CDR3 loop: CASSRGLLYEQYF. For the CDR3, the DNA is TGCGCCAGCAGTCGTGGACTTTTGTACGAGCAGTACTTC.

Regarding this clone: A read error may produce the germline difference seen at one junction end. J is TRBJ1-1 and V is TRBV5-4; D may be TRBD1 (6 bases). The germline V gene has CDR1 SGHNT and CDR2 YYREEE (reference sequence). This CDR3 has 13 residues. The CDR3 loop reads CASSLAGDTEAFF. In nucleotides, the CDR3 is TGCGCCAGCAGCCTAGCAGGGGACACTGAAGCTTTCTTT.